The T cell receptor beta chain described here comes from a study of T cell repertoires in cytomegalovirus infection. About the study: In public TCR beta signatures, there were indications of both CMV infection and matching HLA type. Study-level points and caveats: Individuals carrying CMV plus the relevant HLA were identified by cumulative frequency of public TCR beta families. It was HLA-C-restricted CMV-specific TCR beta clonotypes that dominated the response ex vivo.

One entry per CDR3 protein, called by TCRdb with MiXCR from the reads. Among about 130,000 distinct CDR3 sequences, roughly 25% were seen once, and the ten largest hold approximately 35%. Comment on this clonotype: The antigen is undetermined. Given a much more abundant clone one base away, this may be a read error.

This receptor was taken from a human donor in good health (CMV status not recorded). Some clones in this sample may be carry-over from other donors' samples. Specimen: PBMCs, sequenced either directly or after in vitro stimulation (not recorded which).

The CDR3 loop is CVSSLEDREVIETQYF. DNA for the CDR3: TGTGTCAGCAGCTTAGAGGACAGGGAAGTTATAGAGACCCAGTACTTC. The chain recombines TRBV7-2 with TRBJ2-5, with 8 bases lining up with TRBD1. Per germline, CDR1 SGHTA and CDR2 FQGNSA. The CDR3 contains 16 residues. Filled out from reference TRBV7-2 and TRBJ2-5, the complete variable domain reads GAGVSQSPSNKVTEKGKDVELRCDPISGHTALYWYRQSLGQGLEFLIYFQGNSAPDKSGLPSDRFSAERTGGSVSTLTIQRTQQEDSAVYLCVSSLEDREVIETQYFGPGTRLLVL.